These T cell receptor beta chains were read from a single sample in a study of T cell changes during pregnancy in multiple sclerosis. Clones were read by immunoSEQ multiplex PCR, and TCRdb kept only the in-frame ones, dropping some. Of about 30,000 clones in the sample, approximately 90% are singletons; the top ten hold around 6.9%. The sequencing here drew on CD8+ T cells from peripheral blood mononuclear cells, taken in the second trimester of pregnancy. The receptor source for this set is a female donor with multiple sclerosis, enrolled in a pregnancy study. Each CDR3 is given with its conserved first and last residue. The order of the fields is V gene, J gene, D gene, clone size, CDR3 protein, CDR3 DNA. A D gene is named only where the DNA matches it firmly. Where a row states a size, it is once, few, many or the class of an expanded clone; other rows omit it.

V gene: TRBV13
J gene: TRBJ1-2
D gene: TRBD1
clone size: NA
CDR3 protein: CASSPGFDRGLGYTF
CDR3 DNA: TGTGCCAGCAGCCCCGGCTTCGACAGGGGGCTTGGCTACACCTTC

V gene: TRBV11-2
J gene: TRBJ1-6
D gene: NA
clone size: NA
CDR3 protein: CASSLERLVSPLHF
CDR3 DNA: TGTGCCAGCAGCTTAGAGCGCCTTGTCTCACCCCTCCACTTT

V gene: TRBV12-1
J gene: TRBJ2-3
D gene: NA
clone size: few
CDR3 protein: CASSSLTSGGIRDTQYF
CDR3 DNA: TGTGCCAGCAGCTCCCTGACTAGCGGGGGGATTAGAGATACGCAGTATTTT

V gene: TRBV4-2
J gene: TRBJ2-7
D gene: TRBD2
clone size: NA
CDR3 protein: CASSQGFAGDKPYEQYF
CDR3 DNA: TGTGCCAGCAGCCAAGGGTTCGCGGGAGATAAACCCTACGAGCAGTACTTC

V gene: TRBV2
J gene: TRBJ2-3
D gene: TRBD2
clone size: NA
CDR3 protein: CASSAGGGGDTQYF
CDR3 DNA: TGTGCCAGCAGTGCGGGAGGTGGTGGAGATACGCAGTATTTT

V gene: TRBV6-4
J gene: TRBJ2-3
D gene: NA
clone size: NA
CDR3 protein: CASSDSSGWGTDTQYF
CDR3 DNA: TGTGCCAGCAGTGACTCGAGCGGATGGGGCACAGATACGCAGTATTTT

V gene: TRBV6-5
J gene: TRBJ1-1
D gene: TRBD1
clone size: NA
CDR3 protein: CASSSGTGNTEAFF
CDR3 DNA: TGTGCCAGCAGTTCCGGGACAGGGAACACTGAAGCTTTCTTT

V gene: TRBV30
J gene: TRBJ1-2
D gene: NA
clone size: once
CDR3 protein: CAFLPDTLRYGYTF
CDR3 DNA: TGTGCCTTCTTACCGGACACGCTTCGGTATGGCTACACCTTC

V gene: TRBV12-5
J gene: TRBJ2-2
D gene: TRBD2
clone size: NA
CDR3 protein: CASGLEPPIAGGQYTGELFF
CDR3 DNA: TGTGCTAGTGGTTTGGAACCCCCGATAGCGGGAGGGCAGTATACCGGGGAGCTGTTTTTT

V gene: TRBV19
J gene: TRBJ1-1
D gene: TRBD1
clone size: NA
CDR3 protein: CATRTGNTEAFF
CDR3 DNA: TGTGCCACGAGGACAGGGAACACTGAAGCTTTCTTT

V gene: TRBV14
J gene: TRBJ2-1
D gene: TRBD2
clone size: once
CDR3 protein: CASSQDHVAGGMNEQFF
CDR3 DNA: TGTGCCAGCAGCCAAGACCATGTAGCGGGAGGTATGAATGAGCAGTTCTTC

V gene: TRBV9
J gene: TRBJ2-3
D gene: NA
clone size: once
CDR3 protein: CASSVATTDTQYF
CDR3 DNA: TGTGCCAGCAGCGTAGCTACCACAGATACGCAGTATTTT

V gene: TRBV7-9
J gene: TRBJ2-7
D gene: TRBD1
clone size: NA
CDR3 protein: CASSNRDRAYEQYF
CDR3 DNA: TGTGCCAGCAGCAACCGGGACAGGGCCTACGAGCAGTACTTC